Following are 18 T cell receptor beta chains from one sample sequenced in a study of vaccination effects on CD4 cells after COVID-19. Sequencing in the ViraFEST assay came after antigen-specific CD4+ T cells had been expanded with viral peptide pools, which were used to stimulate PBMC. Culturing for more than eight days preceded CD4+ T cell isolation. Each participant was given two doses of one vaccine (BNT162b2 or mRNA-1273). Here immunoSEQ multiplex PCR was the method, and the copy in TCRdb shows in-frame clones only, minus some. Of approximately 74,000 clones listed, under 80% are singletons. Their recognized antigens are unknown. The source was CD4+ T cells from PBMCs cultured with HCoV-OC43 spike peptides, collected after COVID-19 vaccination. Subset reported: HCoV-OC43 spike overlapping peptide pool stimulation. These TCRs come from a human donor who received a COVID-19 vaccine.

This clone has only a few counts. The rearrangement joins TRBV19 to TRBJ1-3; 7 bases align to TRBD1. Trimming cost V 2 bases and J 2 bases; bases outside gene matches: 0. The CDR3 extends over 14 amino acids. Germline CDR1 reads LNHDA; CDR2 reads SQIVND (reference sequence). CDR3 sequence: CASSITGAGNTIYF. Here the CDR3 DNA reads TGTGCCAGTAGTATAACAGGGGCTGGAAACACCATATATTTT.

This rearrangement joins TRBV5-1 to TRBJ1-1, with a possible D match to TRBD1 (5 bases). The CDR3 sequence is 15 residues long. Trimming stripped 0 bases from V and 4 bases from J, with 13 bases between. Germline loops: CDR1 SGHRS, CDR2 YFSETQ. The CDR3 coding sequence is TGCGCCAGCAGCTTGGCGACGGGGGTTGGCACTGAAGCTTTCTTT. Translating it yields CASSLATGVGTEAFF.

This clone was picked up one time. V is TRBV11-1 and J is TRBJ2-2, with TRBD1 matching over 7 bases. Germline lookup yields CDR1 SGHAT and CDR2 FQDESV (reference sequence). The CDR3 has 15 residues. The V gene end was trimmed by 5 bases and the J gene end by 1 base; junction bases not matched to a gene: 4. CDR3 sequence: CASSPRQGNTGELFF. The DNA for the CDR3 is TGTGCCAGCAGCCCAAGACAGGGGAACACCGGGGAGCTGTTTTTT.

V gene TRBV3-1 (or the pseudogene TRBV3-2) combines with J gene TRBJ1-4; D call uncertain. CDR1 is LGHDT and CDR2 is YNNKEL in the germline V gene (reference sequence). CDR3 length: 17 amino acids. Trimming removed 1 base from V and 6 bases from J, with 18 bases in between. CDR3 protein: CASSQGPFIVEDEKLFF. For the CDR3, the DNA is TGTGCCAGCAGCCAAGGGCCTTTCATTGTTGAGGATGAAAAACTGTTTTTT.

The chain recombines TRBV19 with TRBJ1-5; 10 bases match TRBD1. CDR1 is LNHDA, CDR2 SQIVND, per germline (reference sequence). The CDR3 has 16 residues. V was pared by 4 bases and J by 6 bases, with 9 bases of the junction left unmatched. The CDR3 protein is CASSKPGQGISQPQHF. The CDR3 bases are TGTGCCAGTAGTAAACCGGGACAGGGGATTAGTCAGCCCCAGCATTTT.

This rearrangement joins TRBV5-6 to TRBJ2-5; possibly TRBD1 for D (5 bases). The CDR3 totals 13 residues. The germline V and J ends were trimmed by 4 bases and 5 bases, with 12 bases remaining between them. CDR1 and CDR2 (germline): SGHDT, YYEEEE. CDR3 bases: TGTGCCAGCAGCGCCAGGGTCGGGGAGACCCAGTACTTC. This encodes CASSARVGETQYF.

The chain links TRBV5-1 to TRBJ2-2; either TRBD1 or TRBD2 may supply D (5 bases each). Between the trimmed V and J ends, which lost 0 bases and 7 bases, there was a span of 10 bases. Germline assignment: CDR1 SGHRS and CDR2 YFSETQ. The CDR3 has 14 residues. The CDR3 sequence: CASSLVGGVGELFF. The DNA for the CDR3 is TGCGCCAGCAGCTTGGTTGGGGGAGTCGGGGAGCTGTTTTTT.

The rearrangement links TRBV19 to TRBJ2-5; D may be TRBD1 (5 bases). Trimming shortened V by 3 bases and J by 4 bases, and 12 bases separated the two germline ends. The CDR3 loop spans 14 amino acids. Germline-derived CDR1 and CDR2 are LNHDA and SQIVND (reference sequence). The CDR3 DNA sequence: TGTGCCAGTAGTATCTCGGCAGGGCGAGAGACCCAGTACTTC. Translating gives CASSISAGRETQYF.

The chain is built from TRBV18 and TRBJ1-3; D remains unclear. The CDR3 extends over 15 amino acids. Trimming cost V 7 bases and J 0 bases, with 13 bases left between them. CDR1 is KGHSH and CDR2 is LQKENI in the germline V gene. The CDR3 region has the DNA TGTGCCAGCTTCCGAACTACCAGCTCTGGAAACACCATATATTTT. Residues: CASFRTTSSGNTIYF.

This clone was observed a handful of times. This chain connects TRBV7-9 to TRBJ1-4; D unclear. V was pared by 1 base and J by 4 bases, with 10 bases between. The germline CDR1 and CDR2 sequences are SEHNR and FQNEAQ (reference sequence). There are 15 residues in the CDR3. The CDR3 spells CASSLDRFLNEKLFF. The CDR3 DNA reads as TGTGCCAGCAGCTTAGATCGGTTCCTTAATGAAAAACTGTTTTTT.

The rearrangement joins TRBV5-1 to TRBJ1-1, with no clear D. CDR3 size: 15 residues. CDR1 SGHRS and CDR2 YFSETQ come from the germline V gene. Trimming took off 1 base at V and 1 base at J, with 11 bases between the two ends. The CDR3, as DNA: TGCGCCAGCAGCTTGCACCCTAGGGAGAACACTGAAGCTTTCTTT. Encoded protein: CASSLHPRENTEAFF. Using reference TRBV5-1 and TRBJ1-1 for the parts outside the CDR3, the full variable domain is KAGVTQTPRYLIKTRGQQVTLSCSPISGHRSVSWYQQTPGQGLQFLFEYFSETQRNKGNFPGRFSGRQFSNSRSEMNVSTLELGDSALYLCASSLHPRENTEAFFGQGTRLTVV.

The chain recombines TRBV13 with TRBJ1-1; possibly TRBD1 for D (5 bases). Germline lookup yields CDR1 PRHDT and CDR2 FYEKMQ (reference sequence). The ends were cut back, 5 bases at V and 5 bases at J, with 15 bases in the middle. CDR3 length: 14 residues. CDR3: CASSPRVGGTEAFF. The CDR3 region has the DNA TGTGCCAGCAGCCCCCGTGTGGGGGGGACTGAAGCTTTCTTT.

The CDR3, as DNA: TGTGCCATCAGTGCTAGCGGGGGGGCCGGGGAGACCCAGTACTTC. The encoded protein is CAISASGGAGETQYF. The chain uses TRBV10-3 and TRBJ2-5; 12 bases are shared with TRBD2. V lost 4 bases to trimming and J lost 5 bases; unmatched junction nucleotides: 5. This CDR3 is 15 amino acids long. The V gene's germline CDR1 is ENHRY and CDR2 SYGVKD.

The V call is TRBV6-5, the J call TRBJ2-2, with D unresolved. CDR3 size: 13 residues. Deletions cut 6 bases from V and 3 bases from J, with 8 bases between. Germline V gene data show CDR1 as MNHEY and CDR2 as SVGAGI. This CDR3 reads CASRKRDTGELFF. CDR3 in DNA: TGTGCCAGCAGGAAAAGGGACACCGGGGAGCTGTTTTTT.

The genes are TRBV6-5 and TRBJ2-7; TRBD1 aligns across 8 bases. Germline V CDR1 and CDR2: MNHEY, SVGAGI. After removal of 5 bases from V and 5 bases from J, the junction contained 8 bases not matched to a gene. The CDR3 is 14 residues long. CDR3 amino acids: CASSRDRQLDEQYV. In nucleotides, the CDR3 is TGTGCCAGCAGTAGGGACAGGCAACTAGACGAGCAGTACGTC.

The chain links TRBV7-8 to TRBJ1-1; D remains ambiguous. The CDR3 has 15 residues. The V end lost 1 base, the J end lost 1 base, and 10 bases lay between the germline ends. CDR1 SGHVS and CDR2 FQNEAQ come from the germline V gene. Written as DNA, the CDR3 is TGTGCCAGCAGCTTAGAGGCAGCCCCGAACACTGAAGCTTTCTTT. Translating it yields CASSLEAAPNTEAFF.

The CDR3 nucleotides read TGTGCCAGCAGCCTTCAGGGTCTAGGAGGCTACACCTTC. Translation: CASSLQGLGGYTF. This chain connects TRBV28 to TRBJ1-2, with D perhaps TRBD1 (5 bases). Germline values: CDR1 MDHEN, CDR2 SYDVKM. Trimming removed 6 bases at V and 8 bases at J, with 16 bases between. The CDR3 runs 13 residues.

This clone was detected once. The rearrangement joins TRBV11-2 to TRBJ2-5; 9 bases are a match to TRBD2. This CDR3 is built from 17 residues. Per the germline V gene, CDR1 is SGHAT and CDR2 is FQNNGV. The ends lost 3 bases at V and 5 bases at J; junction bases unmatched: 13. The CDR3 protein is CASSFSSGGTTRETQYF. The CDR3 DNA reads TGTGCCAGCAGCTTTAGTAGCGGGGGCACTACCAGGGAGACCCAGTACTTC.